The rows below give T cell receptor beta chains drawn from one sample of a study of immune heterogeneity within non-small cell lung tumors. Using its own MiXCR run on the multiplex PCR reads, TCRdb lists one record per CDR3 protein. The table shows over 14,000 distinct CDR3 sequences, with over 25% occurring only once. The sample comprised lung tumor tissue. The receptors stem from a woman aged 50 to 65 with non-small cell lung cancer. The CDR3 runs from the conserved cysteine through the conserved F or W.

j_call | v_call | cdr3_aa
TRBJ2-7 | TRBV7-9 | CANVNEGPYEQYF
TRBJ1-1 | TRBV5-5 | CASSLGPLGNTEAFF
TRBJ1-5 | TRBV7-9 | CASRGEGGGQPQHF
TRBJ2-2 | TRBV6-1 | CASSSDMPEDTGELFF
TRBJ2-7 | TRBV12-3/TRBV12-4 | CASSLWLAVSYEQYF
TRBJ1-2 | TRBV25-1 | CASSLTGSYGYTF
TRBJ2-1 | TRBV19 | CASSDLQRGGQSEQFF
TRBJ2-5 | TRBV11-2 | CASSPSGQRVGMETQYF
TRBJ1-1 | TRBV6-2/TRBV6-3 | CASSYLTGPTEAFF
TRBJ1-1 | TRBV28 | CASNLGGAGTEAFF
TRBJ2-1 | TRBV15 | CATSRQTGDEQFF
TRBJ2-3 | TRBV2 | CASSVIRDTQYF
TRBJ2-4 | TRBV7-2 | CASSSQGQGDIQYF
TRBJ1-1 | TRBV5-6 | CASSEAGGVRTEAFF
TRBJ1-6 | TRBV5-8 | CASSLDRGVTLHF
TRBJ2-2 | TRBV12-3/TRBV12-4 | CANSTGVDGELFF
TRBJ2-1 | TRBV20-1 | CSASPRLEGEQFF
TRBJ2-7 | TRBV20-1 | CSATDLAGGYEQYF
TRBJ1-5 | TRBV19 | CASSIKGYSNQPQHF
TRBJ2-3 | TRBV7-3 | CASSEQGTSTDTQYF
TRBJ2-2 | TRBV12-3/TRBV12-4 | CASSPWTGAQNTGELFF
TRBJ2-2 | TRBV6-5 | CASSYSTDTGELFF
TRBJ2-5 | TRBV6-2/TRBV6-3 | CASRRAGEETQYF
TRBJ2-7 | TRBV11-2 | CASSQSGSVYEQYF